Listed here are 24 T cell receptor beta chains from one sample, sequenced in a study of T cell responses to AZD1222 COVID-19 vaccine. Profiling relied on immunoSEQ multiplex PCR, and the TCRdb table lists in-frame clones only, not all of them. Among about 150,000 clones listed, roughly nine tenths were seen once. The specimen comprised peripheral blood, sampled 28 days after the second AZD1222 dose. These receptors were collected from an adult who received the AZD1222 COVID-19 vaccine.

This rearrangement joins TRBV11-1 to TRBJ1-1; the D is unclear. Germline V gene sequence: CDR1 SGHAT, CDR2 FQDESV (reference sequence). Trimming cost V 1 base and J 5 bases, with 14 bases left between them. The CDR3 consists of 15 residues. CDR3 region: CASSLVGFLGTEAFF. CDR3 bases: TGTGCCAGCAGCTTAGTGGGGTTCTTGGGGACTGAAGCTTTCTTT.

This clone was detected once. The CDR3 loop reads CASREPGGDEKLFF. The CDR3 DNA is TGTGCCAGCAGAGAGCCAGGGGGGGATGAAAAACTGTTTTTT. The rearrangement joins TRBV7-9 to TRBJ1-4, with TRBD1 identical over 7 bases. J lost 6 bases, V lost 6 bases, and 7 bases had no gene match. Germline CDR1 reads SEHNR; CDR2 reads FQNEAQ (reference sequence). The CDR3 is 14 residues long. Full variable domain (rest looked up from reference TRBV7-9 and TRBJ1-4): DTGVSQNPRHKITKRGQNVTFRCDPISEHNRLYWYRQTLGQGPEFLTYFQNEAQLEKSRLLSDRFSAERPKGSFSTLEIQRTEQGDSAMYLCASREPGGDEKLFFGSGTQLSVL.

This chain links TRBV7-3 with TRBJ2-5, with TRBD2 identical over 14 bases. Looked up from germline, CDR1 is SGHTA and CDR2 is FQGTGA. J was trimmed by 5 bases and V by 5 bases; bases with no gene match: 7. This CDR3 contains 16 residues. The CDR3 is CASSPRLAGGQETQYF. In nucleotides, the CDR3 is TGTGCCAGCAGCCCTAGACTAGCGGGGGGGCAGGAGACCCAGTACTTC.

The J gene is TRBJ2-5, the V gene TRBV7-8; 9 bases fit TRBD2. Trimming removed 5 bases from V and 1 base from J; junction bases left unmatched: 17. The CDR3 extends over 19 amino acids. Germline loops: CDR1 SGHVS, CDR2 FQNEAQ. The CDR3 DNA is TGTGCCAGCAGCCCCGCTGGCGGGGGGGCACCCTCCCGCCAAGAGACCCAGTACTTC. Translation: CASSPAGGGAPSRQETQYF.

J is TRBJ2-7 and V is TRBV20-1, with D tentatively TRBD1 or TRBD2 (5 bases each). V shed 3 bases and J shed 5 bases, with 17 bases lying between them. Looked up from germline, CDR1 is DFQATT and CDR2 is SNEGSKA (reference sequence). The CDR3 loop spans 14 amino acids. This CDR3 is CSASFGTASNEQYF. The CDR3, as DNA: TGCAGTGCTAGTTTCGGGACGGCCTCTAACGAGCAGTACTTC.

CDR3 protein: CATSAVTTSGGQETQYF. In DNA form, the CDR3 reads TGTGCCACCAGCGCAGTTACGACTAGCGGGGGACAAGAGACCCAGTACTTC. The rearrangement joins TRBV15 to TRBJ2-5; TRBD2 matches 12 bases. V lost 5 bases to trimming and J lost 2 bases; unmatched junction nucleotides: 9. CDR1 and CDR2 from the germline V gene are LNHNV and YYDKDF (reference sequence). The CDR3 spans 17 residues.

V is TRBV6-5 and J is TRBJ1-1; 12 positions agree with TRBD1. CDR3 length: 14 amino acids. CDR1 and CDR2 from the germline V gene are MNHEY and SVGAGI. V lost 2 bases to trimming and J lost 9 bases; unmatched junction nucleotides: 4. CDR3 amino acids: CASSYRDRGHQAFF. The CDR3 DNA follows: TGTGCCAGCAGTTACCGGGACAGGGGGCATCAAGCTTTCTTT.

The chain links TRBV7-2 to TRBJ1-5, with D unclear. The CDR3 sequence is 14 residues long. V was cut by 1 base and J by 7 bases, with 11 bases left in between. Germline V gene data show CDR1 as SGHTA and CDR2 as FQGNSA. The CDR3 sequence is CASSLGIGRQPQHF. The CDR3 region has the DNA TGTGCCAGCAGCTTAGGGATAGGGAGGCAGCCCCAGCATTTT.

V gene TRBV12-5 combines with J gene TRBJ2-3; D perhaps matches TRBD2 (6 bases). Germline values: CDR1 LGHNT, CDR2 FRNRAP. Deletions cut 10 bases from V and 2 bases from J, with 16 bases between. This CDR3 is built from 14 residues. This chain's CDR3 is CAMPQRGNTDTQYF. CDR3 nucleotide sequence: TGTGCTATGCCCCAACGGGGGAACACAGATACGCAGTATTTT.

The CDR3 nucleotides read TGTGCCAGCAGCCAAGAGCCCTGGACTAGAAGCTCCTACAATGAGCAGTTCTTC. Protein: CASSQEPWTRSSYNEQFF. This chain uses TRBV4-2 with TRBJ2-1; the match to TRBD2 covers 7 bases. The CDR3 loop spans 18 amino acids. Trimming at V came to 0 bases and at J to 0 bases, leaving 8 bases not matched to a gene. Germline V CDR1 and CDR2: LGHNA, YNFKEQ.

Points on this clone: A read error may explain this, as a much larger clone is one base away. This sequence joins TRBV5-4 and TRBJ2-7, with unresolved D. Trimming removed 4 bases from V and 1 base from J, with 6 bases in between. Germline assignment: CDR1 SGHNT and CDR2 YYREEE (reference sequence). CDR3 length: 12 residues. The CDR3 is CASSQDSYEQYF. The CDR3 bases are TGTGCCAGCAGCCAGGATTCCTACGAGCAGTACTTC.

The chain joins TRBV10-1 to TRBJ1-2; D is undetermined. Trimming took off 2 bases at V and 8 bases at J, with 12 bases between the two ends. The CDR3 is 13 amino acids. Per the germline V gene, CDR1 is WNHNN and CDR2 is SYGVQD (reference sequence). The CDR3 spells CASSEEGEKGYTF. CDR3 in DNA: TGCGCCAGCAGTGAGGAGGGAGAGAAGGGCTACACCTTC.

The gene calls are TRBV4-3 and TRBJ2-3; perhaps D is TRBD1 or TRBD2 (7 bases each). Trimming removed 0 bases at V and 4 bases at J, with 20 bases between. CDR3 length: 18 residues. Per the germline V gene, CDR1 is LGHNA and CDR2 is YSLEER. This CDR3 is CASSQEGGGAGRSDTQYF. Written as DNA, the CDR3 is TGCGCCAGCAGCCAAGAAGGGGGCGGAGCGGGGCGCTCAGATACGCAGTATTTT.

The chain uses TRBV5-5 and TRBJ1-5; tentatively, D is TRBD1 (5 bases). The length of the CDR3 is 15 residues. Germline V lookup: CDR1 SGHKS, CDR2 YYEKEE (reference sequence). Trimming left V 0 bases short and J 4 bases short, with 11 bases between. CDR3 amino acids: CASSLAGQTNQPQHF. The DNA for the CDR3 is TGTGCCAGCAGCTTGGCCGGACAAACTAATCAGCCCCAGCATTTT.

V and J are TRBV7-2 and TRBJ1-2; D is unresolved. The CDR3 has 14 residues. Germline V gene data show CDR1 as SGHTA and CDR2 as FQGNSA. V gave up 3 bases and J gave up 4 bases, with 12 bases separating them. As DNA, the CDR3 is TGTGCCAGCAGCTTGTCCCAGATCGGCTATGGCTACACCTTC. It specifies CASSLSQIGYGYTF.

This chain connects TRBV15 to TRBJ1-2; D ambiguous. Trimming left V 2 bases short and J 7 bases short, with 20 bases between. CDR1 and CDR2 from the germline V gene are LNHNV and YYDKDF (reference sequence). The CDR3 runs to 16 residues. The CDR3 coding sequence is TGTGCCACCAGCAGACCTGACACCGGGCATACTGGTGGCTACACCTTC. Translation gives CATSRPDTGHTGGYTF.

V usage is TRBV18 and J usage is TRBJ2-7, with 14 bases fitting TRBD2. V shed 3 bases and J 7 bases; nucleotides not matched to a gene: 5. The CDR3 contains 15 residues. CDR1 and CDR2 from the germline V gene are KGHSH and LQKENI. The CDR3 DNA sequence: TGTGCCAGCTCACCGGGACTAGCGGGGGCAGGGGAGCAGTACTTC. This translates into CASSPGLAGAGEQYF.

The chain recombines TRBV6-5 with TRBJ2-5; D is undetermined. CDR3 length: 15 residues. The germline V gene encodes CDR1 MNHEY and CDR2 SVGAGI. V lost 2 bases to trimming and J lost 5 bases, with 15 bases between them. The DNA of the CDR3 is TGTGCCAGCAGTTACCTTTCGTCTGGGATCGAGACCCAGTACTTC. It encodes CASSYLSSGIETQYF.

The V gene is TRBV5-4, the J gene TRBJ1-6; 11 bases line up with TRBD1. This CDR3 region has 16 residues. CDR1 is SGHNT, CDR2 YYREEE, per germline (reference sequence). The V gene end was trimmed by 3 bases and the J gene end by 9 bases; junction bases not matched to a gene: 8. This chain's CDR3 is CASSSGTGGFGSPLHF. The CDR3 DNA follows: TGTGCCAGCAGCTCCGGGACAGGGGGTTTCGGTTCACCCCTCCACTTT.

The chain employs TRBV27 and TRBJ2-7; 11 nucleotides match TRBD1. V was clipped by 1 base and J by 3 bases; unmatched bases: 5. This CDR3 contains 16 residues. The germline gives CDR1 MNHEY, CDR2 SMNVEV (reference sequence). The CDR3 region is CASSLFGTGGNYEQYF. CDR3 DNA: TGTGCCAGCAGTTTATTTGGGACAGGGGGGAACTACGAGCAGTACTTC.

The chain combines TRBV2 with TRBJ2-1; 7 bases match TRBD2. The CDR3 loop spans 16 amino acids. Germline V lookup: CDR1 SNHLY, CDR2 FYNNEI. Trimming at V came to 4 bases and at J to 8 bases, leaving 14 bases not matched to a gene. CDR3 region: CASSGLMAGAADEQFF. CDR3 nucleotides: TGTGCCAGCAGTGGCCTAATGGCGGGAGCCGCCGATGAGCAGTTCTTC.

The CDR3 sequence is CASSPSSGASTDTQYF. As DNA, the CDR3 is TGCGCCAGCAGCCCCTCGAGCGGGGCTAGCACAGATACGCAGTATTTT. The chain links TRBV5-1 to TRBJ2-3, with 7 positions matching TRBD2. Trimming cost V 4 bases and J 0 bases; bases outside gene matches: 8. This CDR3 is built from 16 residues. From germline, CDR1 is SGHRS and CDR2 YFSETQ.

The J gene is TRBJ2-4, the V gene TRBV3-1 (or the pseudogene TRBV3-2), with TRBD2 matching over 13 bases. This CDR3 has 19 residues. Germline V gene sequence: CDR1 LGHDT, CDR2 YNNKEL (reference sequence). Trimming at V came to 2 bases and at J to 0 bases, leaving 7 bases not matched to a gene. This CDR3 reads CASSQLLAGGTLAKNIQYF. CDR3 DNA: TGTGCCAGCAGCCAACTACTAGCGGGGGGGACGCTAGCCAAAAACATTCAGTACTTC.

This clone turned up a few times. The rearrangement uses TRBV7-2 and TRBJ2-1; unclear D gene. V shed 1 base and J shed 8 bases, with 12 bases lying between them. Germline values: CDR1 SGHTA, CDR2 FQGNSA. There are 14 residues in the CDR3. CDR3 DNA sequence: TGTGCCAGCAGCTTAGGGGTGCGGTGGGATGAGCAGTTCTTC. Translating it yields CASSLGVRWDEQFF.